Listed below are T cell receptor beta chains from one sample, sequenced in a study of cytomegalovirus exposure and HLA in healthy donors. Profiled with immunoSEQ multiplex PCR; TCRdb holds only in-frame clones, not every one. The table lists over 200,000 clones, 70% to 80% of them singletons. The source material was PBMCs. Receptors were obtained from a woman between 55 and 75 years old in good health and CMV-seropositive. The CDR3 runs from the conserved cysteine through the conserved F or W. A D gene is named only where the DNA matches it firmly. Size is omitted from some rows. Given values are once, few, many or a class for expanded clones.

V gene: TRBV28
clone size: NA
J gene: TRBJ1-6
D gene: NA
CDR3 DNA: TGTGCCAGCATGGGGGGGCAGGCGGCCTATAATTCACCCCTCCACTTT
CDR3 protein: CASMGGQAAYNSPLHF

V gene: TRBV6-5
clone size: NA
J gene: TRBJ2-2
D gene: TRBD2
CDR3 DNA: TGTGCCAGCAGGGCCCCGGGGGGCACCGGGGAGCTGTTTTTT
CDR3 protein: CASRAPGGTGELFF

V gene: TRBV28
clone size: once
J gene: TRBJ1-3
D gene: NA
CDR3 DNA: TGTGCCAGCAGTCCCCCGGGTCAGGGCTCTGGAAACACCATATATTTT
CDR3 protein: CASSPPGQGSGNTIYF

V gene: TRBV5-1
clone size: NA
J gene: TRBJ2-1
D gene: NA
CDR3 DNA: TGCGCCAGCAGCTCAGGAGGGACCTCATACAATGAGCAGTTCTTC
CDR3 protein: CASSSGGTSYNEQFF

V gene: TRBV2
clone size: NA
J gene: TRBJ2-5
D gene: TRBD2
CDR3 DNA: TGTGCCAGCAGTGATGGGAGGGGTCCAGAGACCCAGTACTTC
CDR3 protein: CASSDGRGPETQYF

V gene: TRBV28
clone size: NA
J gene: TRBJ2-4
D gene: TRBD1
CDR3 DNA: TGTGCCAGCAGTTCATTCACCAGGACAGGGCTAAAAAACATTCAGTACTTC
CDR3 protein: CASSSFTRTGLKNIQYF

V gene: TRBV28
clone size: NA
J gene: TRBJ2-7
D gene: TRBD2
CDR3 DNA: TGTGCCACGGTTAGCGGGGGGGCTGGCTACGAGCAGTACTTC
CDR3 protein: CATVSGGAGYEQYF

V gene: TRBV27
clone size: NA
J gene: TRBJ1-2
D gene: TRBD1
CDR3 DNA: TGTGCCACCCAACTCTCCGGGACAGGGCACTATGGCTACACCTTC
CDR3 protein: CATQLSGTGHYGYTF

V gene: TRBV5-1
clone size: few
J gene: TRBJ1-6
D gene: TRBD1
CDR3 DNA: TGCGCCAGCAGCGTAAGGACAGGGATGGCTTCACCCCTCCACTTT
CDR3 protein: CASSVRTGMASPLHF

V gene: TRBV6-5
clone size: once
J gene: TRBJ2-1
D gene: NA
CDR3 DNA: TGTGCCAGCAGTTCTCTACCAAACCACAATGAGCAGTTCTTC
CDR3 protein: CASSSLPNHNEQFF

V gene: TRBV7-2
clone size: NA
J gene: TRBJ2-1
D gene: TRBD2
CDR3 DNA: TGTGCCAGCAGGTGGAGCGGGGGGGGCTCCTACAATGAGCAGTTCTTC
CDR3 protein: CASRWSGGGSYNEQFF

V gene: TRBV10-2
clone size: once
J gene: TRBJ2-2
D gene: TRBD2
CDR3 DNA: TGCGCCAGCAGCTTAAGGCGCGGGGGGGCTCTAAAGAAGAACACCGGGGAGCTGTTTTTT
CDR3 protein: CASSLRRGGALKKNTGELFF

V gene: TRBV5-1
clone size: NA
J gene: TRBJ2-1
D gene: TRBD2
CDR3 DNA: TGCGCCAGCAGTGGGGGGCGGGAGGTCTACAATGAGCAGTTCTTC
CDR3 protein: CASSGGREVYNEQFF

V gene: TRBV5-4
clone size: few
J gene: TRBJ1-1
D gene: TRBD1
CDR3 DNA: TGTGCCAGCCGCAGGACAGGAATGAACACTGAAGCTTTCTTT
CDR3 protein: CASRRTGMNTEAFF

V gene: TRBV7-8
clone size: few
J gene: TRBJ2-3
D gene: NA
CDR3 DNA: TGTGCCAGCAGCTTATCGGGGGATACGCAGTATTTT
CDR3 protein: CASSLSGDTQYF

V gene: TRBV6-4
clone size: NA
J gene: TRBJ2-5
D gene: NA
CDR3 DNA: TGTGCCAGCAGTGTCTCGCTAACCATGGAGACCCAGTACTTC
CDR3 protein: CASSVSLTMETQYF

V gene: TRBV6-5
clone size: few
J gene: TRBJ1-5
D gene: NA
CDR3 DNA: TGTGCCAGCAGTTCATGGTCCGGGGCCCAGCATTTT
CDR3 protein: CASSSWSGAQHF

V gene: TRBV28
clone size: NA
J gene: TRBJ1-2
D gene: NA
CDR3 DNA: TGTGCCAGCATCCCTGGGGGGGCCGACTATGGCTACACCTTC
CDR3 protein: CASIPGGADYGYTF

V gene: TRBV4-1
clone size: NA
J gene: TRBJ1-1
D gene: NA
CDR3 DNA: TGCGCCAGCAGCCAAGATGAGGCAACACCTCGGGCTTTCTTT
CDR3 protein: CASSQDEATPRAFF